This T cell receptor (beta chain) was obtained from a study of blood T cell repertoires in COVID-19. Measured with immunoSEQ multiplex PCR; TCRdb has only the in-frame clones, and not every one. The sample carries 300,000 to 450,000 clones, 85% recorded once. The TCR comes from a woman in her late teens or twenties with acute or convalescent COVID-19. Sequences were obtained from peripheral blood.

CDR3 nucleotides: TGTGCCAGCAGACCAACAGGGAAGGTGACCCCCGACCAGTACTTC. Its translation is CASRPTGKVTPDQYF. The chain joins TRBV13 to TRBJ2-5, with D possibly being TRBD1 (6 bases). Germline V CDR1 and CDR2: PRHDT, FYEKMQ (reference sequence). V lost 6 bases and J lost 10, with 24 bases in between. This CDR3 is built from 15 residues.